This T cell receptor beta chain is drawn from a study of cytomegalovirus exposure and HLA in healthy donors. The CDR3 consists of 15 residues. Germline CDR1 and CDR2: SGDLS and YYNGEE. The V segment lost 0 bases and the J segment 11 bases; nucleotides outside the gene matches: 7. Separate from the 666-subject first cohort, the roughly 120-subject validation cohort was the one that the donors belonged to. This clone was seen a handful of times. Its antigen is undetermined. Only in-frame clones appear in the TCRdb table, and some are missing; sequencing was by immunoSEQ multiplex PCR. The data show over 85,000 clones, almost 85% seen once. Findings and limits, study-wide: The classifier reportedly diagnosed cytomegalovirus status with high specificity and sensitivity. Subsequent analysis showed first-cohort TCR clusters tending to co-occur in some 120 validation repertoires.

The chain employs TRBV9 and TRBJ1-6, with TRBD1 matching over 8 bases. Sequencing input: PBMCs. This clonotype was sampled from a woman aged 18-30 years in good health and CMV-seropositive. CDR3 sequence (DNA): TGTGCCAGCAGCGTAGCTACACAGGGGGAAGCACCCCTCCACTTT. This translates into CASSVATQGEAPLHF.